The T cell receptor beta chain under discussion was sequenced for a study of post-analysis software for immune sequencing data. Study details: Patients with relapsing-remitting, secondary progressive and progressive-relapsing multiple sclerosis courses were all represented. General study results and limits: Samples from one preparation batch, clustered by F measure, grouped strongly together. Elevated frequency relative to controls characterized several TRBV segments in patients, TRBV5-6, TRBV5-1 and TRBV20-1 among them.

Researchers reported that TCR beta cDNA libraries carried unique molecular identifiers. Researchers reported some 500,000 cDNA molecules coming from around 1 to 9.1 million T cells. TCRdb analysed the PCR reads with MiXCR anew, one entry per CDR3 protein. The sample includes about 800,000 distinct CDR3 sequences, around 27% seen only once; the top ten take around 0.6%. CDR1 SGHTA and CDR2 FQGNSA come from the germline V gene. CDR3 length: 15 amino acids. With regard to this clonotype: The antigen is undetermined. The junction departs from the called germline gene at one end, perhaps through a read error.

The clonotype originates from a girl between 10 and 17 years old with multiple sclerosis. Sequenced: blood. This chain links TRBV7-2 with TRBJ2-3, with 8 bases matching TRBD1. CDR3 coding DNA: TGTGCCAGCAGGAAAAACAGGGGGTACGCAGATGCGCAGTATTTT. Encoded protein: CASRKNRGYADAQYF.